The 10 T cell receptor beta chains presented below share a single source sample, sequenced in a study of human thymus T cells. The method was immunoSEQ multiplex PCR; TCRdb's version includes in-frame clones alone and lacks a portion of them. Of tens of thousands of clones listed, roughly 95% were seen once; the top ten hold 0.03% to 0.035%. The thymus was resected at corrective cardiac surgery. The sample taken for sequencing was thymus tissue. The receptors were gathered from a girl under three years old with a congenital heart defect but otherwise immunologically healthy.

The chain has TRBV28 and TRBJ1-5, with D perhaps TRBD1 (5 bases). Trimming removed 2 bases at V and 3 bases at J, with 8 bases between. The germline V gene has CDR1 MDHEN and CDR2 SYDVKM. This CDR3 is built from 14 residues. CDR3: CASSLRGHNQPQHF. For the CDR3, the DNA is TGTGCCAGCAGTTTAAGGGGTCACAATCAGCCCCAGCATTTT.

This chain uses TRBV19 with TRBJ2-1; maybe TRBD2 (6 bases). The germline V gene has CDR1 LNHDA and CDR2 SQIVND (reference sequence). With 10 bases removed from V and 10 bases from J, the gap between germline ends came to 23 bases. This CDR3 has 14 residues. This CDR3 reads CATTGPGGSQEQFF. CDR3 sequence (DNA): TGTGCCACTACCGGGCCCGGGGGTAGCCAAGAGCAGTTCTTC.

This chain connects TRBV10-2 to TRBJ2-7; D call uncertain. V lost 8 bases, J lost 4 bases, and 9 bases lay in between. CDR1 is WSHSY, CDR2 SAAADI, per germline. The CDR3 loop spans 11 amino acids. The CDR3 reads CASGPTYEQYF. DNA for the CDR3: TGCGCCAGCGGACCTACGTACGAGCAGTACTTC.

The chain carries TRBV19 and TRBJ2-4; D gene ambiguous. The germline V and J ends were trimmed by 0 bases and 0 bases, with 9 bases remaining between them. The germline gives CDR1 LNHDA, CDR2 SQIVND (reference sequence). CDR3 size: 16 residues. The CDR3 nucleotides are TGTGCCAGTAGTATAGATCGGAAGCTAGCCAAAAACATTCAGTACTTC. Amino acid sequence: CASSIDRKLAKNIQYF. Full variable domain (outside the CDR3, taken from reference TRBV19 and TRBJ2-4): DGGITQSPKYLFRKEGQNVTLSCEQNLNHDAMYWYRQDPGQGLRLIYYSQIVNDFQKGDIAEGYSVSREKKESFPLTVTSAQKNPTAFYLCASSIDRKLAKNIQYFGAGTRLSVL.

The chain uses TRBV7-9 and TRBJ2-7, with 15 bases that match TRBD2. J was trimmed by 3 bases and V by 5 bases; bases with no gene match: 2. This CDR3 comprises 15 residues. Germline-derived CDR1 and CDR2 are SEHNR and FQNEAQ (reference sequence). In DNA form, the CDR3 reads TGTGCCAGCAGCCGGACTAGCGGGAGGGACTACGAGCAGTACTTC. Its protein product is CASSRTSGRDYEQYF.

The table lists this clone with a count of one. The rearrangement uses TRBV5-4 and TRBJ2-7; no clear D. CDR1 SGHNT and CDR2 YYREEE come from the germline V gene (reference sequence). There are 15 residues in the CDR3. Trimming left V 4 bases short and J 0 bases short, with 14 bases between. The CDR3 is CASSPGPKYSYEQYF. CDR3 sequence (DNA): TGTGCCAGCAGCCCCGGCCCCAAATACTCCTACGAGCAGTACTTC.

The chain has TRBV4-2 and TRBJ2-3, with TRBD2 identical over 11 bases. The CDR3 sequence is 17 residues long. The V gene end was trimmed by 0 bases and the J gene end by 3 bases; junction bases not matched to a gene: 5. The germline CDR1 and CDR2 sequences are LGHNA and YNFKEQ. CDR3 coding DNA: TGTGCCAGCAGCCAAGACCCGAGACTAGCGGGGACAGATACGCAGTATTTT. As protein: CASSQDPRLAGTDTQYF.

The chain combines TRBV7-2 with TRBJ1-2; TRBD1 aligns across 9 bases. This CDR3 is 15 amino acids long. V was clipped by 4 bases and J by 7 bases; unmatched bases: 10. CDR1 and CDR2 (germline): SGHTA, FQGNSA. The CDR3 region has the DNA TGTGCCAGCAGCTCGCCGGGACAGGGAATGATTGGCTACACCTTC. It translates to CASSSPGQGMIGYTF.

The chain couples TRBV6-5 to TRBJ1-1; tentative D call: TRBD1 (6 bases). Germline CDR1 is MNHEY and CDR2 is SVGAGI. Deletions cut 2 bases from V and 5 bases from J, with 12 bases between. The CDR3 totals 14 residues. CDR3: CASSYTGNVTEAFF. In DNA, the CDR3 is TGTGCCAGCAGTTACACAGGGAATGTTACTGAAGCTTTCTTT.

The chain joins TRBV20-1 to TRBJ1-1, with D hard to call. Trimming removed 5 bases at V and 11 bases at J, with 9 bases between. This CDR3 contains 9 residues. Germline V gene lookup returns CDR1 DFQATT and CDR2 SNEGSKA (reference sequence). CDR3 region: CSAPLYAFF. The CDR3 DNA sequence: TGCAGTGCTCCCCTTTACGCTTTCTTT.